One sample yielded the 28 T cell receptor beta chains listed below, sequenced in a study of blood T cell repertoires in COVID-19. Profiled with immunoSEQ multiplex PCR; TCRdb holds only in-frame clones, not every one. The sample shows some 100,000 clones, 70% to 90% of them seen only once. Sample: peripheral blood. Receptor source: a man aged 50-60 years with active or convalescent COVID-19.

This sequence joins TRBV7-9 and TRBJ1-4, with D maybe TRBD1 (5 bases). Germline assignment: CDR1 SEHNR and CDR2 FQNEAQ (reference sequence). This CDR3 has 14 residues. V dropped 7 bases and J dropped 3 bases, with 12 bases sitting between them. The CDR3 nucleotides read TGTGCCAGCACCTTTGGGGGGTCTAATGAAAAACTGTTTTTT. Its translation is CASTFGGSNEKLFF.

The gene calls are TRBV5-5 and TRBJ1-6; possibly TRBD1 for D (5 bases). CDR3 length: 15 amino acids. In germline, CDR1 is SGHKS, CDR2 YYEKEE (reference sequence). V shed 0 bases and J shed 7 bases, with 11 bases lying between them. The CDR3 sequence: CASSLALGANSPLHF. DNA of the CDR3: TGTGCCAGCAGCTTGGCCTTAGGGGCCAATTCACCCCTCCACTTT.

The chain has TRBV6-5 and TRBJ2-7, with D maybe TRBD1 (6 bases). Per germline, CDR1 MNHEY and CDR2 SVGAGI. V lost 0 bases and J lost 4, with 10 bases in between. The CDR3 is 14 amino acids. The CDR3 sequence: CASSYSIGQYEQYF. The CDR3 coding sequence is TGTGCCAGCAGTTACTCGATCGGACAGTACGAGCAGTACTTC.

V is TRBV24-1 and J is TRBJ2-3; 13 bases align to TRBD2. Germline V gives CDR1 KGHDR, CDR2 SFDVKD. This CDR3 contains 18 residues. V was pared by 1 base and J by 4 bases, with 7 bases of the junction left unmatched. CDR3 residues: CATSDLPTSGRVADTQYF. The CDR3 coding sequence is TGTGCCACCAGTGATTTACCCACTAGCGGGAGGGTGGCAGATACGCAGTATTTT.

The chain has TRBV5-1 and TRBJ1-1; a weak D match, TRBD1 (6 bases). With 4 bases removed from V and 1 base from J, the gap between germline ends came to 14 bases. This CDR3 is built from 15 residues. Germline assignment: CDR1 SGHRS and CDR2 YFSETQ. The CDR3 DNA is TGCGCCAGCAGCGTGAACCCGACAGGGAACACTGAAGCTTTCTTT. Its protein product is CASSVNPTGNTEAFF.

This sequence joins TRBV11-2 and TRBJ2-7, with TRBD1 as a possible D gene (6 bases). CDR3 size: 13 residues. Per germline, CDR1 SGHAT and CDR2 FQNNGV. Trimming took 7 bases from V and 4 from J, leaving 14 bases between them. CDR3 in amino acids: CASTRTGQYEQYF. CDR3 nucleotides: TGTGCCAGCACCAGAACAGGACAGTACGAGCAGTACTTC. Variable domain in full (rest from reference TRBV11-2 and TRBJ2-7): EAGVAQSPRYKIIEKRQSVAFWCNPISGHATLYWYQQILGQGPKLLIQFQNNGVVDDSQLPKDRFSAERLKGVDSTLKIQPAKLEDSAVYLCASTRTGQYEQYFGPGTRLTVT.

The DNA for the CDR3 is TGTGCCAGCAGCCGGGGACTAGCGGGGGACTACGAGCAGTACTTC. Translation: CASSRGLAGDYEQYF. The V gene is TRBV11-2, the J gene TRBJ2-7; 14 bases line up with TRBD2. Germline assignment: CDR1 SGHAT and CDR2 FQNNGV. V dropped 5 bases and J dropped 3; count of bases not matched to a gene: 3. CDR3 length equals 15 residues.

The CDR3 sequence is CASSSYLLGQGTFF. The CDR3 region has the DNA TGTGCCAGCAGTTCCTATCTCTTGGGACAGGGAACTTTCTTT. The chain is built from TRBV28 and TRBJ1-1, with TRBD1 matching 9 bases. Germline V gene data show CDR1 as MDHEN and CDR2 as SYDVKM. CDR3 length: 14 amino acids. Trimming cost V 4 bases and J 12 bases; bases outside gene matches: 12.

In the case of this clone: The junction and the germline gene differ at one end; a read error may be behind it. The chain is built from TRBV19 and TRBJ2-1; 7 nucleotides match TRBD1. This CDR3 contains 14 residues. Looked up from germline, CDR1 is LNHDA and CDR2 is SQIVND (reference sequence). Written as DNA, the CDR3 is TGTGCCACCGGGACAGCCTACCCCTATAATGAGCAGTTCTTC. It encodes CATGTAYPYNEQFF.

This clone appeared a few times. The chain is built from TRBV3-1 (or the pseudogene TRBV3-2) and TRBJ1-6; tentative D call: TRBD1 (5 bases). Germline V CDR1 and CDR2: LGHDT, YNNKEL (reference sequence). This CDR3 has 13 amino acids. V dropped 3 bases and J dropped 12 bases, with 12 bases sitting between them. CDR3 sequence: CASSQADSEPLHF. The DNA of the CDR3 is TGTGCCAGCAGCCAGGCCGACAGCGAACCCCTCCACTTT.

The chain combines TRBV30 with TRBJ1-3; D is perhaps TRBD1 (6 bases). This CDR3 region has 13 residues. Germline CDR1 GTSNPN, CDR2 SVGIG (reference sequence). V was trimmed by 6 bases and J by 1 base, leaving 10 bases between them. The CDR3 region has the DNA TGTGCCTGCCGAACAGGGTCTGGAAACACCATATATTTT. Translation: CACRTGSGNTIYF.

This clone was recorded only once. This chain connects TRBV5-1 to TRBJ2-2; 11 nucleotides line up with TRBD2. The CDR3 consists of 15 residues. With V trimmed by 6 bases and J by 3 bases, 4 bases remained unmatched. The germline CDR1 and CDR2 sequences are SGHRS and YFSETQ. For the CDR3, the DNA is TGCGCCAGCACCCCGGGACTAGCGGACACCGGGGAGCTGTTTTTT. Residues: CASTPGLADTGELFF.

J is TRBJ1-3 and V is TRBV10-1; D is possibly TRBD1 (5 bases). Trimming left V 4 bases short and J 0 bases short, with 7 bases between. Germline assignment: CDR1 WNHNN and CDR2 SYGVQD (reference sequence). The CDR3 consists of 14 residues. The chain's CDR3 is CASSVDNSGNTIYF. The CDR3 DNA reads as TGCGCCAGCAGTGTGGACAACTCTGGAAACACCATATATTTT.

This clone came up once. This sequence joins TRBV24-1 and TRBJ2-1; 10 bases match TRBD1. This CDR3 is built from 14 residues. CDR1 and CDR2 from the germline V gene are KGHDR and SFDVKD. V was pared by 4 bases and J by 6 bases, with 2 bases of the junction left unmatched. The CDR3 spells CATSEGTGVNEQFF. As DNA, the CDR3 is TGTGCCACCAGTGAAGGGACAGGGGTCAATGAGCAGTTCTTC.

This clone has only one observation. CDR3: CASRAPGGYTGELFF. CDR3 nucleotide sequence: TGTGCCAGCAGGGCTCCTGGGGGCTACACCGGGGAGCTGTTTTTT. The J gene is TRBJ2-2, the V gene TRBV6-5; perhaps TRBD1 as D (6 bases). The length of the CDR3 is 15 residues. V was clipped by 6 bases and J by 3 bases, with 14 bases between them. Germline V gene lookup returns CDR1 MNHEY and CDR2 SVGAGI.

V and J are TRBV5-1 and TRBJ1-2, with TRBD1 matching 9 bases. The CDR3 has 13 amino acids. The J segment lost 6 bases and the V segment lost 5 bases, leaving 5 bases of the junction unmatched. Germline V gives CDR1 SGHRS, CDR2 YFSETQ. The CDR3, as DNA: TGCGCCAGCAGTATCGGACAGGGGCATGGCTACACCTTC. Translated, it gives CASSIGQGHGYTF.

The genes are TRBV2 and TRBJ1-3, with 7 positions matching TRBD1. Losses at the gene ends were 8 bases for V and 2 bases for J; bases not matched to a gene: 6. CDR1 and CDR2 (germline): SNHLY, FYNNEI. The CDR3 contains 14 residues. In DNA, the CDR3 is TGTGCCAGCCAAATGGGACAGACTGGAAACACCATATATTTT. Translation gives CASQMGQTGNTIYF.

The rearrangement uses TRBV9 and TRBJ1-5; the match to TRBD1 covers 9 bases. Trimming at V came to 0 bases and at J to 5 bases, leaving 0 bases not matched to a gene. CDR3 length: 14 residues. CDR1 SGDLS and CDR2 YYNGEE come from the germline V gene. The DNA for the CDR3 is TGTGCCAGCAGCGTAGGGACAGGGGATCAGCCCCAGCATTTT. Amino acid sequence: CASSVGTGDQPQHF.

This clone was seen a single time. This chain uses TRBV15 with TRBJ2-3; a possible D gene is TRBD2 (6 bases). This CDR3 is 16 amino acids long. Germline V gives CDR1 LNHNV, CDR2 YYDKDF (reference sequence). V gave up 3 bases and J gave up 0 bases, with 13 bases separating them. The CDR3 DNA is TGTGCCACCAGCAGGGTCGGGAGTCCAAGCACAGATACGCAGTATTTT. As protein: CATSRVGSPSTDTQYF.

J is TRBJ2-7 and V is TRBV9; 7 nucleotides match TRBD2. The germline gives CDR1 SGDLS, CDR2 YYNGEE. V was pared by 0 bases and J by 4 bases, with 7 bases of the junction left unmatched. The CDR3 loop spans 15 amino acids. For the CDR3, the DNA is TGTGCCAGCAGCGTAGACGGGAGGAGTGTATACGAGCAGTACTTC. Translating it yields CASSVDGRSVYEQYF.

This clone was recorded a few times. The rearrangement joins TRBV4-2 to TRBJ2-1; 8 bases are shared with TRBD2. The V and J ends lost 1 base and 2 bases, in that order; junction bases with no gene match: 4. The CDR3 length is 16 residues. Germline loops: CDR1 LGHNA, CDR2 YNFKEQ. CDR3 loop: CASSQAGLDAYNEQFF. CDR3 bases: TGTGCCAGCAGCCAAGCGGGACTAGACGCCTACAATGAGCAGTTCTTC.

The chain recombines TRBV2 with TRBJ1-5; a possible D gene is TRBD1 (6 bases). CDR1 and CDR2 from the germline V gene are SNHLY and FYNNEI. The CDR3 consists of 16 residues. The germline V and J ends were trimmed by 0 bases and 7 bases, with 16 bases remaining between them. The CDR3 sequence: CASSEASGGAGQPQHF. For the CDR3, the DNA is TGTGCCAGCAGTGAAGCGTCGGGGGGCGCAGGCCAGCCCCAGCATTTT.

This chain joins TRBV5-6 and TRBJ2-7; 9 nucleotides align to TRBD1. Trimming took 4 bases from V and 0 from J; bases not matched to a gene: 5. Germline V gene data show CDR1 as SGHDT and CDR2 as YYEEEE. The CDR3 spans 15 residues. The CDR3 protein is CASSRGQGISYEQYF. Here the CDR3 DNA reads TGTGCCAGCAGCAGAGGACAGGGGATCTCCTACGAGCAGTACTTC.

The rearrangement uses TRBV30 and TRBJ1-4; the D is unclear. Germline lookup yields CDR1 GTSNPN and CDR2 SVGIG (reference sequence). The CDR3 is 14 residues long. The V and J ends lost 4 bases and 7 bases respectively, with 16 bases between them. This chain's CDR3 is CAWKKLSRGEKLFF. For the CDR3, the DNA is TGTGCCTGGAAAAAGTTGAGCCGGGGTGAAAAACTGTTTTTT.

The chain employs TRBV19 and TRBJ1-6; a possible D gene is TRBD1 (6 bases). This CDR3 region has 17 residues. V was shortened by 3 bases and J by 10 bases, with 22 bases between the two germline ends. The V gene's germline CDR1 is LNHDA and CDR2 SQIVND (reference sequence). Here the CDR3 DNA reads TGTGCCAGTAGTATCCCCTGGACAGTTAGCGGGAACTCACCCCTCCACTTT. This codes for CASSIPWTVSGNSPLHF.

The V gene is TRBV6-5, the J gene TRBJ2-1; D is perhaps TRBD2 (6 bases). V was pared by 2 bases and J by 7 bases, with 6 bases between. Per the germline V gene, CDR1 is MNHEY and CDR2 is SVGAGI. The CDR3 spans 12 residues. CDR3 sequence reads: CASSYAGNEQFF. As DNA, the CDR3 is TGTGCCAGCAGTTACGCGGGAAATGAGCAGTTCTTC.

The chain joins TRBV7-8 to TRBJ2-7, with D perhaps TRBD2 (5 bases). CDR3 length equals 14 residues. Germline V gene sequence: CDR1 SGHVS, CDR2 FQNEAQ. With 5 bases removed from V and 3 bases from J, the gap between germline ends came to 14 bases. CDR3 DNA: TGTGCCAGCAGCCCCCCCGGGAACCTCTACGAGCAGTACTTC. This sequence encodes CASSPPGNLYEQYF.

This CDR3 is CASSPGGETQYF. CDR3 nucleotide sequence: TGTGCCAGCAGCCCCGGCGGGGAGACCCAGTACTTC. The genes are TRBV12-3 or TRBV12-4 and TRBJ2-5; the D gene is possibly TRBD2 (5 bases). Deletions cut 6 bases from V and 5 bases from J, with 10 bases between. The CDR3 sequence is 12 residues long.